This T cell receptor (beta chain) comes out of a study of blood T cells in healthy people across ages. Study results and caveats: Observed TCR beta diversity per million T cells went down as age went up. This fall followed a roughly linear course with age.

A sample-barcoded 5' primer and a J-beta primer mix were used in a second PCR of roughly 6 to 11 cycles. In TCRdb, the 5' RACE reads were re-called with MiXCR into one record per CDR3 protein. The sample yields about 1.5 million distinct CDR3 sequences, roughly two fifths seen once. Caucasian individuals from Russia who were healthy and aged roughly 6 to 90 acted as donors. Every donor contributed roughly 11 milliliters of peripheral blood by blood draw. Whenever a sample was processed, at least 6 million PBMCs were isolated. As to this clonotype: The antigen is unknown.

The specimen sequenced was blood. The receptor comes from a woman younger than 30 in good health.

The CDR3 loop reads CASSEWGRGDQETQYF. In DNA, the CDR3 is TGTGCCAGCAGTGAATGGGGGAGGGGGGATCAAGAGACCCAGTACTTC. The chain uses TRBV25-1 and TRBJ2-5; TRBD2 is a possible D gene (7 bases). Trimming cost V 1 base and J 2 bases, with 14 bases left between them. Per germline, CDR1 MGHDK and CDR2 SYGVNS. The CDR3 consists of 16 residues.